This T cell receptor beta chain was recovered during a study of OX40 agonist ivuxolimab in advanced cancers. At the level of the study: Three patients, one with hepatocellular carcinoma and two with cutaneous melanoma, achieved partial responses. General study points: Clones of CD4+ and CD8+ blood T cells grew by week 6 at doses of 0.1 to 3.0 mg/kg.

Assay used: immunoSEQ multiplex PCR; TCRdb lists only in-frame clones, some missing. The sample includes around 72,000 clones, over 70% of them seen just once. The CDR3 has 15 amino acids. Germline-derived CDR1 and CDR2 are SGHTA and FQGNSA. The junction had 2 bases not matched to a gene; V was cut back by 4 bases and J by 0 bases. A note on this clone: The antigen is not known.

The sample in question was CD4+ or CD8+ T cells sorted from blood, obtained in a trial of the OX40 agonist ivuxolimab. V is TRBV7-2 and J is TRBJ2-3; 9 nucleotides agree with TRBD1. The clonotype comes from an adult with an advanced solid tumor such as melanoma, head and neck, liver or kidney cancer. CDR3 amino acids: CASSWGQGSTDTQYF. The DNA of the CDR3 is TGTGCCAGCAGCTGGGGACAGGGTAGCACAGATACGCAGTATTTT. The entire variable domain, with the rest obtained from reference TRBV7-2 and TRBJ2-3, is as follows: GAGVSQSPSNKVTEKGKDVELRCDPISGHTALYWYRQSLGQGLEFLIYFQGNSAPDKSGLPSDRFSAERTGGSVSTLTIQRTQQEDSAVYLCASSWGQGSTDTQYFGPGTRLTVL.